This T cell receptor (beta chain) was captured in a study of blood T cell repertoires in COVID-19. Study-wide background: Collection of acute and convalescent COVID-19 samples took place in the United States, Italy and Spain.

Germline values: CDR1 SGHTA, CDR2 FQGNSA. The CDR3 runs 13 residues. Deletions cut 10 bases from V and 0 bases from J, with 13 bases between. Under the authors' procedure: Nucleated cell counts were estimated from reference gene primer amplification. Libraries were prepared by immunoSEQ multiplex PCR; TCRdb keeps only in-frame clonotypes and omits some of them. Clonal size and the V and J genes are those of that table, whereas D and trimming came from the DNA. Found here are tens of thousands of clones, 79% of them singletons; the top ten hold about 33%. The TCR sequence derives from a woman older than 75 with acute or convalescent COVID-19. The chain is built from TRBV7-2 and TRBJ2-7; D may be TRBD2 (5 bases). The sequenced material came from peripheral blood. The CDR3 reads CATRAGFSYEQYF. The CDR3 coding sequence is TGTGCCACCCGGGCGGGCTTCTCCTACGAGCAGTACTTC.